A single sample is the source of the 21 T cell receptor beta chains below, sequenced in a study of blood T cells in healthy people across ages. Alongside a J-beta primer mix, a sample-barcoded 5' primer served in a second PCR lasting 7 to 11 cycles. TCRdb reprocessed the 5' RACE reads via MiXCR and lists one record per CDR3 protein. The profile shows 600,000 to 1,000,000 distinct CDR3 sequences, roughly 64% of them singletons. The sequenced material came from blood. Receptors were obtained from a man aged 30-40 years in good health.

V usage is TRBV4-3 and J usage is TRBJ1-2, with 7 bases lining up with TRBD1. The V segment lost 2 bases and the J segment 4 bases; nucleotides outside the gene matches: 10. The CDR3 extends over 16 amino acids. CDR1 and CDR2 (germline): LGHNA, YSLEER. DNA of the CDR3: TGCGCCAGCAGCCAATCCCTAGACAGGGAGGCCTATGGCTACACCTTC. Translated: CASSQSLDREAYGYTF.

The chain has TRBV7-3 and TRBJ1-2; the match to TRBD1 covers 9 bases. J lost 2 bases, V lost 6 bases, and 7 bases had no gene match. This CDR3 has 15 amino acids. Germline CDR1 reads SGHTA; CDR2 reads FQGTGA. CDR3 loop: CASSIRTGENYGYTF. Written as DNA, the CDR3 is TGTGCCAGCAGTATAAGGACAGGGGAGAACTATGGCTACACCTTC.

The chain joins TRBV10-3 to TRBJ2-1; no reliable D call. Looked up from germline, CDR1 is ENHRY and CDR2 is SYGVKD. The CDR3 loop spans 11 amino acids. Trimming took off 0 bases at V and 8 bases at J, with 2 bases between the two ends. CDR3 in amino acids: CAISESDEQFF. CDR3 in DNA: TGTGCCATCAGTGAGTCGGATGAGCAGTTCTTC.

The V gene is TRBV4-3, the J gene TRBJ1-2; D may be TRBD1 (6 bases). V gave up 0 bases and J gave up 4 bases, with 9 bases separating them. CDR1 is LGHNA and CDR2 is YSLEER in the germline V gene. The CDR3 length is 14 residues. The DNA for the CDR3 is TGCGCCAGCAGCCAAGAGCCAGGGGTCTATGGCTACACCTTC. Translated: CASSQEPGVYGYTF.

The chain recombines TRBV7-2 with TRBJ2-1; TRBD1 or TRBD2 may be the D gene (5 bases each). The germline gives CDR1 SGHTA, CDR2 FQGNSA. V lost 5 bases to trimming and J lost 5 bases, with 19 bases between them. There are 16 residues in the CDR3. CDR3 bases: TGTGCCAGCAGCCCCACCCTCTCCGGGGCAGACAATGAGCAGTTCTTC. Amino acid sequence: CASSPTLSGADNEQFF.

This chain joins TRBV20-1 and TRBJ2-7, with 8 bases matching TRBD2. J lost 9 bases, V lost 5 bases, and 9 bases had no gene match. Germline V lookup: CDR1 DFQATT, CDR2 SNEGSKA (reference sequence). The CDR3 length is 12 residues. The CDR3 bases are TGCAGTGCTGGACGGGAGGGGAAAGGGCAGTACTTC. Amino acids: CSAGREGKGQYF.

The rearrangement uses TRBV30 and TRBJ2-1; weak D call: TRBD2 (6 bases). Germline values: CDR1 GTSNPN, CDR2 SVGIG (reference sequence). The CDR3 extends over 13 amino acids. The ends were cut back, 0 bases at V and 6 bases at J, with 9 bases in the middle. The CDR3 DNA is TGTGCCTGGAGTGTCGGGAGATCCAATGAGCAGTTCTTC. Protein product: CAWSVGRSNEQFF.

This clonotype was seen a handful of times. This chain joins TRBV5-4 and TRBJ2-3, with a possible D match to TRBD1 (6 bases). The V gene's germline CDR1 is SGHNT and CDR2 YYREEE (reference sequence). The germline V and J ends were trimmed by 1 base and 3 bases, with 9 bases remaining between them. This CDR3 has 14 residues. CDR3 amino acids: CASSLRQGTDTQYF. For the CDR3, the DNA is TGTGCCAGCAGCTTGCGGCAGGGGACAGATACGCAGTATTTT.

This sequence joins TRBV7-9 and TRBJ2-1, with 11 bases fitting TRBD1. The germline CDR1 and CDR2 sequences are SEHNR and FQNEAQ (reference sequence). The CDR3 extends over 15 amino acids. Unmatched junction bases numbered 7, after V lost 5 bases and J lost 7 bases. In nucleotides, the CDR3 is TGTGCCAGCAGCCCCGGGACAGGGGGTTGGAATGAGCAGTTCTTC. Residues: CASSPGTGGWNEQFF. The whole variable domain, filled in from reference TRBV7-9 and TRBJ2-1, reads DTGVSQNPRHKITKRGQNVTFRCDPISEHNRLYWYRQTLGQGPEFLTYFQNEAQLEKSRLLSDRFSAERPKGSFSTLEIQRTEQGDSAMYLCASSPGTGGWNEQFFGPGTRLTVL.

This chain joins TRBV9 and TRBJ2-1; 15 nucleotides agree with TRBD2. V dropped 3 bases and J dropped 10; count of bases not matched to a gene: 8. The CDR3 consists of 16 residues. Germline V lookup: CDR1 SGDLS, CDR2 YYNGEE. CDR3: CASSGGLAGGPWEQFF. The CDR3 region has the DNA TGTGCCAGCAGCGGTGGACTAGCGGGAGGGCCTTGGGAGCAGTTCTTC.

This clonotype was observed once. The chain carries TRBV29-1 and TRBJ1-2; 10 nucleotides match TRBD1. CDR1 SQVTM and CDR2 ANQGSEA come from the germline V gene. The CDR3 sequence is 13 residues long. J was trimmed by 4 bases and V by 6 bases; bases with no gene match: 5. The chain's CDR3 is CSVYDRGPYGYTF. CDR3 nucleotides: TGCAGCGTCTACGACAGGGGGCCCTATGGCTACACCTTC.

V usage is TRBV20-1 and J usage is TRBJ2-4; TRBD2 matches at 10 bases. Judging by the DNA end, TRBJ2-5 fits better; the J call may be wrong. Germline-derived CDR1 and CDR2 are DFQATT and SNEGSKA (reference sequence). The CDR3 consists of 15 residues. The CDR3 DNA follows: TGCAGTGCTAGAGGGAGCGGGGGGGCTTGGGAGACCCAGTACTTC. Translating it yields CSARGSGGAWETQYF.

The V call is TRBV11-1, the J call TRBJ2-5, with 8 bases lining up with TRBD2. The CDR3 is 15 amino acids. Germline trimming cut 5 bases from V and 11 bases from J; bases unmatched to any gene: 16. Per germline, CDR1 SGHAT and CDR2 FQDESV (reference sequence). CDR3 protein: CASSRGGSTAQEQYF. CDR3 nucleotide sequence: TGTGCCAGCAGCCGCGGGGGGAGTACCGCTCAGGAGCAGTACTTC.

V and J are TRBV9 and TRBJ2-1; 9 bases are shared with TRBD2. Unmatched junction bases numbered 4, after V lost 3 bases and J lost 0 bases. The CDR3 is 16 residues long. From germline, CDR1 is SGDLS and CDR2 YYNGEE. Here the CDR3 DNA reads TGTGCCAGCAGCGAAACTAGCGGGTTCTCCTACAATGAGCAGTTCTTC. Its translation: CASSETSGFSYNEQFF.

This clonotype has just a few counts. The chain uses TRBV6-6 and TRBJ1-5; tentatively, D is TRBD1 (5 bases). CDR1 is MNHNY and CDR2 is SVGAGI in the germline V gene (reference sequence). The length of the CDR3 is 15 residues. Between the trimmed V and J ends, which lost 5 bases and 3 bases, there was a span of 14 bases. The CDR3 spells CASSGRGRDNQPQHF. The CDR3 DNA follows: TGTGCCAGCAGTGGCCGTGGCAGGGACAATCAGCCCCAGCATTTT.

This clonotype was seen only a few times. The V and J genes are TRBV9 and TRBJ2-7, with D possibly matching TRBD2 (5 bases). With 4 bases removed from V and 4 bases from J, the gap between germline ends came to 15 bases. The CDR3 spans 14 residues. CDR1 and CDR2 from the germline V gene are SGDLS and YYNGEE. CDR3 nucleotides: TGTGCCAGCAGCCCCGGAGGAGCGTCGTACGAGCAGTACTTC. As protein: CASSPGGASYEQYF.

The V gene is TRBV7-6, the J gene TRBJ1-2; D possibly corresponds to TRBD1 (5 bases). V was shortened by 8 bases and J by 3 bases, with 16 bases between the two germline ends. The CDR3 is 14 residues long. Germline V gene data show CDR1 as SGHVS and CDR2 as FNYEAQ. The CDR3 bases are TGTGCCAGCGGCCGAGGGCTGACAGACTATGGCTACACCTTC. It specifies CASGRGLTDYGYTF.

This clonotype is a singleton in its sample. A much larger clone sits a single nucleotide away, making a read error possible. The chain combines TRBV6-2 or TRBV6-3 with TRBJ2-1; 11 bases align to TRBD2. The J call may not be correct, given that the DNA end is closer to TRBJ2-7. The CDR3 runs to 15 residues. CDR1 and CDR2 from the germline V gene are MNHEY and SVGEGT. The CDR3 sequence: CASSRLSGRAPEQYF. DNA for the CDR3: TGTGCCAGCAGTCGTCTTAGCGGGAGGGCCCCTGAGCAGTACTTC.

V usage is TRBV7-2 and J usage is TRBJ2-7, with D perhaps matching TRBD1 (6 bases). Trimming removed 1 base from V and 4 bases from J, with 11 bases in between. CDR1 SGHTA and CDR2 FQGNSA come from the germline V gene. CDR3 length: 14 amino acids. The CDR3 here is CASSLVGDTYEQYF. CDR3 in DNA: TGTGCCAGCAGCTTAGTAGGGGACACGTACGAGCAGTACTTC.

This clonotype has a handful of counts. CDR3 in amino acids: CASSESGRGHQETQYF. The CDR3 nucleotides are TGTGCCAGCAGTGAATCGGGCAGGGGCCACCAAGAGACCCAGTACTTC. The chain employs TRBV25-1 and TRBJ2-5; D is possibly TRBD1 (6 bases). Germline-derived CDR1 and CDR2 are MGHDK and SYGVNS. V was clipped by 1 base and J by 0 bases, with 12 bases between them. CDR3 size: 16 residues.

J is TRBJ2-3 and V is TRBV20-1, with D hard to call. Looked up from germline, CDR1 is DFQATT and CDR2 is SNEGSKA (reference sequence). The CDR3 spans 16 residues. V was pared by 3 bases and J by 1 base, with 17 bases between. The CDR3 loop reads CSASPSTKPGTDTQYF. The CDR3 DNA reads TGCAGTGCTAGCCCCTCTACAAAACCGGGCACAGATACGCAGTATTTT.